This TCR beta chain was sequenced for a study of blood T cell repertoires in COVID-19. Study-wide context: PBMCs, B-cell-depleted T cells, or T cells provided the cDNA or gDNA that made up the material.

The CDR3 spans 13 residues. Germline trimming cut 6 bases from V and 5 bases from J; bases unmatched to any gene: 1. The germline V gene encodes CDR1 LNHDA and CDR2 SQIVND (reference sequence). Enrollment of patients from Seattle took place during active infection, with longitudinal follow-up. Produced via immunoSEQ multiplex PCR; TCRdb's table is partial and in-frame only. The table records about 200,000 clones, approximately 78% of them present only once. The chain carries TRBV19 and TRBJ2-5, with 12 bases that match TRBD2. This clonotype was obtained from a woman at least 80 years old with COVID-19, enrolled during active disease. Sequenced input: peripheral blood. The CDR3 sequence: CASRLAGGETQYF. The CDR3, as DNA: TGTGCCAGTAGGCTAGCGGGGGGGGAGACCCAGTACTTC. The full variable domain, completed using reference TRBV19 and TRBJ2-5, is DGGITQSPKYLFRKEGQNVTLSCEQNLNHDAMYWYRQDPGQGLRLIYYSQIVNDFQKGDIAEGYSVSREKKESFPLTVTSAQKNPTAFYLCASRLAGGETQYFGPGTRLLVL.